The 2 T cell receptor beta chains reported below all come from one sample, sequenced in a study of blood T cells in healthy people across ages. The authors ran a second PCR of about 7 to 12 cycles using a sample-barcoded 5' primer and a J-beta primer mix. From the 5' RACE reads, TCRdb called clonotypes with MiXCR, one entry per CDR3 protein. Among 550,000 to 650,000 distinct CDR3 sequences listed, roughly a quarter were seen once. This sample was shared with a second study, whose subject was T cells of mothers and their children.

The sample comprised blood. Source of these receptors: a boy aged 2 to 10 in good health.

The chain recombines TRBV4-2 with TRBJ2-7, with 8 nucleotides matching TRBD1. Germline V CDR1 and CDR2: LGHNA, YNFKEQ. The CDR3 runs to 16 residues. V dropped 4 bases and J dropped 0; count of bases not matched to a gene: 8. This CDR3 is CASSPSDRGFSYEQYF. The CDR3 nucleotides are TGTGCCAGCAGCCCCTCCGACAGGGGTTTCTCCTACGAGCAGTACTTC.

V usage is TRBV25-1 and J usage is TRBJ2-7, with TRBD1 matching over 11 bases. The CDR3 is 14 amino acids. Germline CDR1 is MGHDK and CDR2 is SYGVNS. The trim removed 5 bases at V and 5 bases at J, leaving 5 bases unmatched. The DNA for the CDR3 is TGTGCCAGCAGTCGGACAGGGGGCGCGAACGAGCAGTACTTC. Residues: CASSRTGGANEQYF.